The clone carrying this T cell receptor (beta chain) was picked up many times. CDR1 is SNHLY, CDR2 FYNNEI, per germline. Trimming cost V 3 bases and J 3 bases, with 12 bases left between them. There are 14 residues in the CDR3. Using its own MiXCR run on the RT-PCR reads, TCRdb lists one record per CDR3 protein. The sample contains approximately 88,000 distinct CDR3 sequences, roughly 5.2% of which appear only once. The sample comes from a study of patients and donors after allogeneic stem cell transplantation. V and J are TRBV2 and TRBJ2-7; a possible D gene is TRBD1 (6 bases). The sequencing input was blood, either unsorted or a sorted T cell fraction (not recorded which). The clonotype originates from a human donor who was either an allogeneic HSCT recipient or a stem cell or donor lymphocyte infusion donor (not recorded which). It is not recorded whose cells these are; they may come from a transplant donor. The DNA for the CDR3 is TGTGCCAGCAGTGAGGCCCCGACAGGCTACGAGCAGTACTTC. This codes for CASSEAPTGYEQYF.